This entry lists 24 T cell receptor beta chains sequenced from one sample in a study of a mutant IDH1 vaccine in newly diagnosed glioma. These receptors have no identified antigens. Time point of the sample: week 47, end of study. Alongside topical imiquimod, each dose of vaccine comprised 300 ug of mutant IDH1 20-mer peptide. Generated by immunoSEQ multiplex PCR, the TCRdb table keeps only in-frame clones and is missing some. The data contain more than 30,000 clones, about nine tenths of them singletons. Sequencing used PBMCs, obtained from a glioma patient whose treatment included an IDH1 peptide vaccine. These TCRs come from a man aged 40-49 years with glioma.

The DNA of the CDR3 is TGTGCCAGCAGCTTAGGATTTCCTAGCGGGAGATTCGAGAAGACCCAGTACTTC. Translating gives CASSLGFPSGRFEKTQYF. This chain uses TRBV7-2 with TRBJ2-5, with 10 nucleotides matching TRBD2. Germline V gives CDR1 SGHTA, CDR2 FQGNSA. V was pared by 1 base and J by 6 bases, with 14 bases of the junction left unmatched. The CDR3 is made up of 18 amino acids.

This rearrangement joins TRBV7-9 to TRBJ1-4; the match to TRBD1 covers 10 bases. Per germline, CDR1 SEHNR and CDR2 FQNEAQ (reference sequence). The CDR3 length is 15 residues. Losses at the gene ends were 5 bases for V and 10 bases for J; bases not matched to a gene: 10. CDR3 amino acids: CASSLRRDRGGKLFF. CDR3 coding DNA: TGTGCCAGCAGCCTTAGACGGGACAGGGGTGGAAAACTGTTTTTT. Full variable domain (missing parts from reference TRBV7-9 and TRBJ1-4): DTGVSQNPRHKITKRGQNVTFRCDPISEHNRLYWYRQTLGQGPEFLTYFQNEAQLEKSRLLSDRFSAERPKGSFSTLEIQRTEQGDSAMYLCASSLRRDRGGKLFFGSGTQLSVL.

This clone is medium-sized by share. The chain links TRBV29-1 to TRBJ1-1; D is undetermined. With 5 bases removed from V and 4 bases from J, the gap between germline ends came to 14 bases. The CDR3 sequence is 13 residues long. Germline V gene sequence: CDR1 SQVTM, CDR2 ANQGSEA. CDR3 DNA: TGCAGCGTTTCGACGGCTACGGGCACTGAAGCTTTCTTT. It codes for CSVSTATGTEAFF.

The chain has TRBV27 and TRBJ2-3; 9 positions match TRBD1. Germline assignment: CDR1 MNHEY and CDR2 SMNVEV (reference sequence). The CDR3 has 17 residues. V trimming: 1 base; J trimming: 4 bases; junction bases outside the gene matches: 9. The CDR3: CASSLYRGTGGADTQYF. CDR3 in DNA: TGTGCCAGCAGTTTATACCGTGGAACAGGGGGCGCAGATACGCAGTATTTT.

This clone is medium-sized by share. The chain carries TRBV6-1 and TRBJ2-7; 7 bases are shared with TRBD2. This CDR3 spans 15 amino acids. Trimming removed 1 base from V and 1 base from J; junction bases left unmatched: 4. Germline-derived CDR1 and CDR2 are MNHNS and SASEGT. This chain's CDR3 is CASSEEASGSYEQYF. CDR3 DNA: TGTGCCAGCAGTGAAGAGGCTAGCGGTTCCTACGAGCAGTACTTC.

The CDR3 protein is CASSPSPLDSTEAFF. Written as DNA, the CDR3 is TGCGCCAGCAGCCCATCCCCCTTGGACAGCACTGAAGCTTTCTTT. This chain uses TRBV5-1 with TRBJ1-1; TRBD1 might be the D (6 bases). The CDR3 is 15 residues long. Germline loops: CDR1 SGHRS, CDR2 YFSETQ. V lost 4 bases and J lost 4, with 17 bases in between.

This rearrangement joins TRBV19 to TRBJ2-2; possible D gene TRBD1, 5 bases. CDR1 is LNHDA and CDR2 is SQIVND in the germline V gene (reference sequence). Trimming left V 6 bases short and J 0 bases short, with 8 bases between. This CDR3 has 14 residues. CDR3 coding DNA: TGTGCCAGTAGGTGGGGCGCGAACACCGGGGAGCTGTTTTTT. Its translation is CASRWGANTGELFF.

The CDR3 coding sequence is TGTGCCAGTAGTATAGACCTTAGCGGGACTTCCTTTGTCGAGCAGTACTTC. Its translation: CASSIDLSGTSFVEQYF. The rearrangement uses TRBV19 and TRBJ2-7, with 8 bases that match TRBD2. Germline V gene sequence: CDR1 LNHDA, CDR2 SQIVND (reference sequence). With 0 bases clipped from V and 6 bases from J, the junction kept 13 bases outside the gene matches. The CDR3 is made up of 17 amino acids.

The chain employs TRBV6-4 and TRBJ2-1, with 12 bases that match TRBD2. The V gene end was trimmed by 3 bases and the J gene end by 8 bases; junction bases not matched to a gene: 5. Per germline, CDR1 MRHNA and CDR2 SNTAGT. The CDR3 is made up of 15 amino acids. CDR3 nucleotide sequence: TGTGCCAGCAGTGAGTCTAGCGGGGGGGCGGATGAGCAGTTCTTC. Its protein product is CASSESSGGADEQFF.

The chain recombines TRBV25-1 with TRBJ1-2; 7 bases align to TRBD1. The CDR3 has 16 amino acids. With 4 bases clipped from V and 5 bases from J, the junction kept 13 bases outside the gene matches. CDR1 and CDR2 (germline): MGHDK, SYGVNS. CDR3 nucleotide sequence: TGTGCCAGCAGTGCCGGACAGGTTTTGACCTCTTATGGCTACACCTTC. Protein: CASSAGQVLTSYGYTF.

V is TRBV6-1 and J is TRBJ1-3; 7 positions agree with TRBD1. This CDR3 region has 15 residues. From germline, CDR1 is MNHNS and CDR2 SASEGT. V gave up 5 bases and J gave up 0 bases; unmatched junction bases: 4. The CDR3 DNA sequence: TGTGCCAGCAGTTCGGACAGGAGCTCTGGAAACACCATATATTTT. This translates into CASSSDRSSGNTIYF.

This sequence joins TRBV5-6 and TRBJ2-4; weak D call: TRBD2 (7 bases). V was clipped by 3 bases and J by 0 bases, with 13 bases between them. The germline V gene encodes CDR1 SGHDT and CDR2 YYEEEE. The CDR3 consists of 16 residues. The CDR3 protein is CASSSWGGVAKNIQYF. Written as DNA, the CDR3 is TGTGCCAGCAGCTCATGGGGGGGCGTAGCCAAAAACATTCAGTACTTC. Combining the CDR3 with reference TRBV5-6 and TRBJ2-4 gives the whole variable domain DAGVTQSPTHLIKTRGQQVTLRCSPKSGHDTVSWYQQALGQGPQFIFQYYEEEERQRGNFPDRFSGHQFPNYSSELNVNALLLGDSALYLCASSSWGGVAKNIQYFGAGTRLSVL.

J is TRBJ2-4 and V is TRBV5-6, with D unclear. V was shortened by 3 bases and J by 1 base, with 11 bases between the two germline ends. Germline CDR1 SGHDT, CDR2 YYEEEE. This CDR3 comprises 15 residues. CDR3 DNA sequence: TGTGCCAGCAGCTCATATATAGACGCCAAAAACATTCAGTACTTC. Translation: CASSSYIDAKNIQYF.

This sequence joins TRBV6-1 and TRBJ2-1; no clear D. Germline CDR1 MNHNS, CDR2 SASEGT. Trimming cost V 0 bases and J 4 bases, with 10 bases left between them. The CDR3 runs to 15 residues. CDR3: CASSEALLGYNEQFF. DNA of the CDR3: TGTGCCAGCAGTGAAGCGCTTTTAGGGTACAATGAGCAGTTCTTC.

This clone showed up just once. The chain combines TRBV6-4 with TRBJ2-2, with 11 bases matching TRBD2. CDR1 and CDR2 from the germline V gene are MRHNA and SNTAGT. There are 15 residues in the CDR3. The V and J ends lost 6 bases and 6 bases, in that order; junction bases with no gene match: 6. The CDR3 here is CASRELAGVSGELFF. The CDR3 DNA reads TGTGCCAGCAGAGAACTAGCGGGGGTCTCCGGGGAGCTGTTTTTT.

This sequence joins TRBV20-1 and TRBJ2-5, with no clear D. V was cut by 5 bases and J by 2 bases, with 6 bases left in between. The germline gives CDR1 DFQATT, CDR2 SNEGSKA (reference sequence). The CDR3 covers 11 residues. The CDR3, as DNA: TGCAGTGCTGCCGAGCAAGAGACCCAGTACTTC. It specifies CSAAEQETQYF.

This chain connects TRBV28 to TRBJ2-1; D call uncertain. The V end lost 6 bases, the J end lost 4 bases, and 4 bases lay between the germline ends. The germline CDR1 and CDR2 sequences are MDHEN and SYDVKM. The CDR3 has 11 residues. The CDR3 coding sequence is TGTGCCAGCAGAGAGTACAATGAGCAGTTCTTC. The encoded protein is CASREYNEQFF.

V and J are TRBV4-3 and TRBJ2-2; no firm D call. This CDR3 contains 18 residues. CDR1 is LGHNA and CDR2 is YSLEER in the germline V gene. V was pared by 0 bases and J by 1 base, with 15 bases between. CDR3 coding DNA: TGCGCCAGCAGCCAAGAATTAAGTGGCGACCTGAACACCGGGGAGCTGTTTTTT. It translates to CASSQELSGDLNTGELFF.

The V and J genes are TRBV11-2 and TRBJ2-2, with 9 bases that match TRBD1. V was clipped by 5 bases and J by 3 bases; unmatched bases: 4. CDR1 is SGHAT, CDR2 FQNNGV, per germline. The CDR3 is made up of 15 amino acids. CDR3 sequence (DNA): TGTGCCAGCAGCCGACAGGGGGGGTACACCGGGGAGCTGTTTTTT. Its translation: CASSRQGGYTGELFF.

CDR3 loop: CAISVADGTSGGAFNEQFF. The CDR3 region has the DNA TGTGCCATCAGTGTCGCGGACGGGACTAGCGGGGGGGCGTTCAATGAGCAGTTCTTC. This chain uses TRBV10-3 with TRBJ2-1; 16 bases map to TRBD2. The CDR3 has 19 amino acids. The germline V gene has CDR1 ENHRY and CDR2 SYGVKD. V gave up 4 bases and J gave up 6 bases; unmatched junction bases: 12.

The V gene is TRBV6-5, the J gene TRBJ2-2; perhaps TRBD1 as D (6 bases). Trimming shortened V by 4 bases and J by 2 bases, and 14 bases separated the two germline ends. Germline CDR1 MNHEY, CDR2 SVGAGI. The CDR3 is 16 residues long. The CDR3 loop is CASSFARGHNTGELFF. The CDR3 coding sequence is TGTGCCAGCAGTTTCGCCAGGGGACACAACACCGGGGAGCTGTTTTTT.

CDR3 sequence (DNA): TGTGCCAGTAGAAGTATAGGCGGCTCCTACGAGCAGTACTTC. Protein product: CASRSIGGSYEQYF. V gene TRBV19 combines with J gene TRBJ2-7; no clear D gene. V lost 6 bases and J 0 bases, leaving 12 bases between the germline ends. Germline V gives CDR1 LNHDA, CDR2 SQIVND (reference sequence). The CDR3 has 14 residues.

CDR3 amino acids: CASSPQGTGGYGYTF. CDR3 sequence (DNA): TGTGCCAGTAGTCCCCAAGGGACAGGGGGCTATGGCTACACCTTC. The chain couples TRBV19 to TRBJ1-2; 11 nucleotides match TRBD1. The CDR3 totals 15 residues. V shed 5 bases, J shed 4 bases, and the junction held 6 bases outside the gene matches. Germline CDR1 and CDR2: LNHDA and SQIVND (reference sequence). Based on the CDR3 plus reference TRBV19 and TRBJ1-2, the full variable domain is DGGITQSPKYLFRKEGQNVTLSCEQNLNHDAMYWYRQDPGQGLRLIYYSQIVNDFQKGDIAEGYSVSREKKESFPLTVTSAQKNPTAFYLCASSPQGTGGYGYTFGSGTRLTVV.

This clone showed up just once. The gene calls are TRBV19 and TRBJ2-2; tentatively, D is TRBD1 or TRBD2 (5 bases each). V was cut by 5 bases and J by 5 bases, with 15 bases left in between. Germline CDR1 is LNHDA and CDR2 is SQIVND (reference sequence). The CDR3 length is 15 residues. The CDR3 sequence: CASSASGTETGELFF. DNA of the CDR3: TGTGCCAGTAGTGCTTCCGGGACGGAGACCGGGGAGCTGTTTTTT.